One sample yielded the 10 T cell receptor beta chains listed below, sequenced in a study of cytotoxic CD8 clonotypes in ibrutinib-treated CLL. Sequenced by immunoSEQ multiplex PCR; TCRdb stores in-frame clones only, minus some. The top ten clones hold approximately 30% of a sample with roughly 50,000 clones, 45% to 60% of them seen once. Sequences were derived from PBMCs, sampled after 24 months of ibrutinib treatment. The receptors were sampled from a human donor with chronic lymphocytic leukemia.

Only one count was recorded for this clone. The CDR3 region has the DNA TGTGCCACCAGCAGAGCCGGAACGGAGAACTATGGCTACACCTTC. Translation gives CATSRAGTENYGYTF. This chain uses TRBV15 with TRBJ1-2; D is unresolved. The germline V gene encodes CDR1 LNHNV and CDR2 YYDKDF (reference sequence). This CDR3 is 15 amino acids long. Trimming removed 1 base from V and 2 bases from J, with 11 bases in between. Full variable domain (outside the CDR3, taken from reference TRBV15 and TRBJ1-2): DAMVIQNPRYQVTQFGKPVTLSCSQTLNHNVMYWYQQKSSQAPKLLFHYYDKDFNNEADTPDNFQSRRPNTSFCFLDIRSPGLGDTAMYLCATSRAGTENYGYTFGSGTRLTVV.

This clone was observed a single time. The rearrangement links TRBV6-6 to TRBJ2-5; no firm D call. CDR1 is MNHNY, CDR2 SVGAGI, per germline (reference sequence). The CDR3 contains 11 residues. Trimming took off 7 bases at V and 5 bases at J, with 8 bases between the two ends. The CDR3 reads CASTFGETQYF. In nucleotides, the CDR3 is TGTGCCAGCACGTTTGGGGAGACCCAGTACTTC.

This clone appeared once. This rearrangement joins TRBV4-1 to TRBJ2-2, with D perhaps matching TRBD2 (5 bases). Germline CDR1 and CDR2: MGHRA and YSYEKL. The CDR3 has 14 amino acids. V was pared by 3 bases and J by 5 bases, with 10 bases between. The CDR3 DNA reads TGCGCCAGCAGCCAGGGAGTAGGGACCGGGGAGCTGTTTTTT. Its translation: CASSQGVGTGELFF.

The V call is TRBV5-4, the J call TRBJ1-2; TRBD1 matches 8 bases. Germline-derived CDR1 and CDR2 are SGHNT and YYREEE (reference sequence). V was pared by 4 bases and J by 4 bases, with 9 bases of the junction left unmatched. The CDR3 consists of 15 residues. The CDR3 DNA follows: TGTGCCAGCAGCCAAGGAGTTACAGGGGGCTATGGCTACACCTTC. Amino acid sequence: CASSQGVTGGYGYTF.

Here the CDR3 reads CSASRDNEQFF. The CDR3, as DNA: TGCAGTGCTAGCAGGGACAATGAGCAGTTCTTC. V and J are TRBV20-1 and TRBJ2-1; a possible D gene is TRBD1 (5 bases). Germline lookup yields CDR1 DFQATT and CDR2 SNEGSKA (reference sequence). V lost 3 bases, J lost 5 bases, and 5 bases lay in between. The CDR3 is 11 residues long.

The chain couples TRBV7-2 to TRBJ2-7; 7 nucleotides line up with TRBD1. The germline CDR1 and CDR2 sequences are SGHTA and FQGNSA. The CDR3 spans 15 residues. V lost 5 bases, J lost 0 bases, and 7 bases stayed unmatched. CDR3 residues: CASSPGQWSSYEQYF. The DNA of the CDR3 is TGTGCCAGCAGCCCGGGACAGTGGAGCTCCTACGAGCAGTACTTC.

By its share, this clone is medium-sized. V and J are TRBV2 and TRBJ1-2; D remains unclear. The CDR3 loop spans 13 amino acids. Germline CDR1 reads SNHLY; CDR2 reads FYNNEI. V lost 7 bases and J lost 8, with 17 bases in between. The CDR3 spells CASTQEVPRGYTF. In DNA form, the CDR3 reads TGTGCCAGCACCCAGGAGGTCCCCCGGGGCTACACCTTC.

V is TRBV5-4 and J is TRBJ1-1, with D possibly matching TRBD1 (5 bases). Trimming stripped 7 bases from V and 5 bases from J, with 21 bases between. Germline-derived CDR1 and CDR2 are SGHNT and YYREEE (reference sequence). The CDR3 spans 15 residues. The CDR3 DNA sequence: TGTGCCAGCCAACCCTCGGGGCGGAGTGATACTGAAGCTTTCTTT. Translated: CASQPSGRSDTEAFF.

The chain is built from TRBV5-4 and TRBJ2-7, with 7 bases identical to TRBD1. This CDR3 is built from 15 residues. With V trimmed by 1 base and J by 2 bases, 6 bases remained unmatched. Germline V gives CDR1 SGHNT, CDR2 YYREEE (reference sequence). CDR3 in DNA: TGTGCCAGCAGCTTGCTCGGACAGGAGGCCTACGAGCAGTACTTC. It yields the protein CASSLLGQEAYEQYF.

In this sample, this clone turned up a few times. The chain combines TRBV27 with TRBJ1-6; D gene ambiguous. The V and J ends lost 3 bases and 8 bases respectively, with 8 bases between them. Looked up from germline, CDR1 is MNHEY and CDR2 is SMNVEV (reference sequence). This CDR3 is 13 amino acids long. The CDR3: CASSLLLDSPLHF. Here the CDR3 DNA reads TGTGCCAGCAGTTTGCTCCTGGATTCACCCCTCCACTTT.